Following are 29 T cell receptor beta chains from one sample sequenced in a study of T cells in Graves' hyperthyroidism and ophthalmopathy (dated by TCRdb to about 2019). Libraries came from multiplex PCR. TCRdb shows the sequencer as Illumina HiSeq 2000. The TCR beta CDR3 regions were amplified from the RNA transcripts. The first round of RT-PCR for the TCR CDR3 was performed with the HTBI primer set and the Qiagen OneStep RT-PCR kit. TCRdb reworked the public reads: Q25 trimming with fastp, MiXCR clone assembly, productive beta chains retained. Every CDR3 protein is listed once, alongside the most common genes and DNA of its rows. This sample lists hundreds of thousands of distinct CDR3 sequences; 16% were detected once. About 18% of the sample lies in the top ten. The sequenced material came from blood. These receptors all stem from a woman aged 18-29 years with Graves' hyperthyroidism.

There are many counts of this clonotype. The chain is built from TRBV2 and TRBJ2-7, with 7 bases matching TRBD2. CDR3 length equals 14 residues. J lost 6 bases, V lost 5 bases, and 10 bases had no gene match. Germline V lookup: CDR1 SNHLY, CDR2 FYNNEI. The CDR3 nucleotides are TGTGCCAGCAGTTGGGCGGGAGCGCATCCCGAGCAGTACTTC. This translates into CASSWAGAHPEQYF.

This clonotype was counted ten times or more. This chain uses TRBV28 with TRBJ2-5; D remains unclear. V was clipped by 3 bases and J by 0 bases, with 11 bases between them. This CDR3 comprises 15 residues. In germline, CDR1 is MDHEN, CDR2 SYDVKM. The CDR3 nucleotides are TGTGCCAGCAGTTTGGGTAGGGCGTACCAAGAGACCCAGTACTTC. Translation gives CASSLGRAYQETQYF.

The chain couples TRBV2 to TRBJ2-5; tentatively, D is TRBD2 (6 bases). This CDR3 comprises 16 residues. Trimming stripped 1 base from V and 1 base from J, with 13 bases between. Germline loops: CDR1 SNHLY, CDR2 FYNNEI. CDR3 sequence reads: CASSEEVAEGQETQYF. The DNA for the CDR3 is TGTGCCAGCAGTGAAGAAGTAGCGGAGGGCCAAGAGACCCAGTACTTC.

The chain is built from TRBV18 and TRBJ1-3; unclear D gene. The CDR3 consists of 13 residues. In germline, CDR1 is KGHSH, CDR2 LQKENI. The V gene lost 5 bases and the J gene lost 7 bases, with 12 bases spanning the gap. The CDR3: CASSTDLWNTIYF. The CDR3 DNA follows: TGTGCCAGCTCAACGGACCTCTGGAACACCATATATTTT.

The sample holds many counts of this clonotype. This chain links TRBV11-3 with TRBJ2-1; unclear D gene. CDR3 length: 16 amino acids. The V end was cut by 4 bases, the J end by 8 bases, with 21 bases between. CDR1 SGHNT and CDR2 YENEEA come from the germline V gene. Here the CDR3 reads CASSSSLGIRPDEQFF. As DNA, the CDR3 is TGTGCCAGCAGCTCGTCGTTGGGAATCCGTCCGGATGAGCAGTTCTTC. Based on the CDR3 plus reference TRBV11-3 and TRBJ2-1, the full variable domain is EAGVVQSPRYKIIEKKQPVAFWCNPISGHNTLYWYLQNLGQGPELLIRYENEEAVDDSQLPKDRFSAERLKGVDSTLKIQPAELGDSAVYLCASSSSLGIRPDEQFFGPGTRLTVL.

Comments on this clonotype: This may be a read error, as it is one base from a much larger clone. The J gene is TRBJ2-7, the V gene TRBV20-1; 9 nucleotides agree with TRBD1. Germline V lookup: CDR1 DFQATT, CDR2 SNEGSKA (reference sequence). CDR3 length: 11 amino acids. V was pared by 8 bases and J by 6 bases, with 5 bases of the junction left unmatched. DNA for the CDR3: TGCAGTACCCAGGACAGGGGCGAGCAGTACTTC. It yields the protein CSTQDRGEQYF.

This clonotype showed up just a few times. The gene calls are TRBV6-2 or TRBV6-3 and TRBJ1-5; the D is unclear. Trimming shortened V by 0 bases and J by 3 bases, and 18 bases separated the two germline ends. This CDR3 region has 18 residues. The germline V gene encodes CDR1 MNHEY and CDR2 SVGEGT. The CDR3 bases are TGTGCCAGCAGTTACTCGAATCGGGAGATGCGATTCAATCAGCCCCAGCATTTT. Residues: CASSYSNREMRFNQPQHF.

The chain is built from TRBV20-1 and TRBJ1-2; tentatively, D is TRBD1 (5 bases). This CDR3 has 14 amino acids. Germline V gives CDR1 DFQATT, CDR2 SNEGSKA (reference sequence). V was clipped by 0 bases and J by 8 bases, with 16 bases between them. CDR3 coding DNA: TGCAGTGCTAGAGAGTCGAAGACCGAGGGGGGCTACACCTTC. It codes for CSARESKTEGGYTF.

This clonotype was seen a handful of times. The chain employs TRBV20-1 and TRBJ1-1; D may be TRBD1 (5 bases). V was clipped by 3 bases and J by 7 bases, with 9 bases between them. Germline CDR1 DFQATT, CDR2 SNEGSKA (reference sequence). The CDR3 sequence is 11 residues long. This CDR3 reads CSARGELEAFF. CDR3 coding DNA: TGCAGTGCTAGGGGGGAGCTTGAAGCTTTCTTT.

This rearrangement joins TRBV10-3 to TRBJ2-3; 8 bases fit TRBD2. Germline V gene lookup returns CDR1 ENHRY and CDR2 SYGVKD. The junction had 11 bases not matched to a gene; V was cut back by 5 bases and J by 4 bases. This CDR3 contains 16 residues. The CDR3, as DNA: TGTGCCATCAGTTTAGGACTAGCTCGTTCCGCAGATACGCAGTATTTT. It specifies CAISLGLARSADTQYF.

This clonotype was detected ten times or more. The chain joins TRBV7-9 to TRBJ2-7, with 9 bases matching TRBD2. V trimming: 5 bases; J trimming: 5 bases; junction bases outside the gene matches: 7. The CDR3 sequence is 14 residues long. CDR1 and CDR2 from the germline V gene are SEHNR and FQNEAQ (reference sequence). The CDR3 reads CASSIGLANDEQYF. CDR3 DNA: TGTGCCAGCAGCATCGGACTAGCGAACGACGAGCAGTACTTC.

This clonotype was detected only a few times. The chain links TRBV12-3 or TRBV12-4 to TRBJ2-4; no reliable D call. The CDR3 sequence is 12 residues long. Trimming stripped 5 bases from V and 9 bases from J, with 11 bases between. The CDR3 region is CASSLPSAIQYF. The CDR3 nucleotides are TGTGCCAGCAGTCTCCCGTCCGCCATTCAGTACTTC.

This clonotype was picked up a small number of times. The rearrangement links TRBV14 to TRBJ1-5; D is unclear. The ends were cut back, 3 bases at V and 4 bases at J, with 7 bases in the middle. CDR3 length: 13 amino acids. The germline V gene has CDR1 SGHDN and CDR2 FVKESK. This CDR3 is CASSHSVNQPQHF. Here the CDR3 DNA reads TGTGCCAGCAGCCATTCAGTGAATCAGCCCCAGCATTTT.

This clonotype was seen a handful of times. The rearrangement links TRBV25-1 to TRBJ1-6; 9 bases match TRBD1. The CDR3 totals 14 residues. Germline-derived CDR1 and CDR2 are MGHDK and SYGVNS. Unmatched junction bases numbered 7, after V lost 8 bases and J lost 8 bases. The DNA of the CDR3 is TGTGCCAGCGGCCTTCGACAGGGGGATTCACCCCTCCACTTT. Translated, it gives CASGLRQGDSPLHF. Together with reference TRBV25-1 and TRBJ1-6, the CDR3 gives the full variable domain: EADIYQTPRYLVIGTGKKITLECSQTMGHDKMYWYQQDPGMELHLIHYSYGVNSTEKGDLSSESTVSRIRTEHFPLTLESARPSHTSQYLCASGLRQGDSPLHFGNGTRLTVT.

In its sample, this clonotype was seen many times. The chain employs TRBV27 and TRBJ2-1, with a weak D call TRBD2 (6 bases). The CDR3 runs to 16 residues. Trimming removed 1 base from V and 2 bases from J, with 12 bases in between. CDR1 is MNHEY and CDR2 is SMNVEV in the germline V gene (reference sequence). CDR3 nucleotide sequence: TGTGCCAGCAGTTTATTCGGGGCGGGACCCTACAATGAGCAGTTCTTC. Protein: CASSLFGAGPYNEQFF.

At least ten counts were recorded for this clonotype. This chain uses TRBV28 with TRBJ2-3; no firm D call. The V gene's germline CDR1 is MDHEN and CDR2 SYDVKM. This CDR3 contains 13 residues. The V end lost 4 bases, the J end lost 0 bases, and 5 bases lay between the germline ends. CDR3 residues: CASSSPSTDTQYF. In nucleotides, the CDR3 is TGTGCCAGCAGTTCGCCTAGCACAGATACGCAGTATTTT.

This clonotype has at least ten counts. Here the CDR3 reads CASSFWDKQETQYF. The CDR3 coding sequence is TGTGCCAGCAGTTTTTGGGACAAGCAAGAGACCCAGTACTTC. The chain is built from TRBV12-3 or TRBV12-4 and TRBJ2-5, with D tentatively TRBD1 (6 bases). The V and J ends lost 3 bases and 2 bases respectively, with 10 bases between them. This CDR3 spans 14 amino acids.

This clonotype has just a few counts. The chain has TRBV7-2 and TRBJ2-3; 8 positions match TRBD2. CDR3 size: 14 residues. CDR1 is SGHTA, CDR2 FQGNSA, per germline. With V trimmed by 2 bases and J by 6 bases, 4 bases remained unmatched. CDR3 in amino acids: CASSLWGGRDTQYF. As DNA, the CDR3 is TGTGCCAGCAGCTTATGGGGCGGGAGGGATACGCAGTATTTT.

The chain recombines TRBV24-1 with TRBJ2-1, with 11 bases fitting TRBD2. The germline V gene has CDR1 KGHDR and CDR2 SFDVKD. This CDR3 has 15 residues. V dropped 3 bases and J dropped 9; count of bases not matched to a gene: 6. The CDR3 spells CATSDGLAGISEQFF. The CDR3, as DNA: TGTGCCACCAGTGATGGACTAGCGGGTATCAGTGAGCAGTTCTTC.

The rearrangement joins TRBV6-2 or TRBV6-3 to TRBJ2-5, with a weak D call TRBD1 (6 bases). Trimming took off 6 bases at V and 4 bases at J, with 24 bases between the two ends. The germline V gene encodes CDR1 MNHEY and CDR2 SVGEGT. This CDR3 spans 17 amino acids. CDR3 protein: CASRQTPGQLRSETQYF. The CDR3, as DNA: TGTGCCAGCAGACAAACACCGGGACAACTTCGGTCAGAGACCCAGTACTTC.

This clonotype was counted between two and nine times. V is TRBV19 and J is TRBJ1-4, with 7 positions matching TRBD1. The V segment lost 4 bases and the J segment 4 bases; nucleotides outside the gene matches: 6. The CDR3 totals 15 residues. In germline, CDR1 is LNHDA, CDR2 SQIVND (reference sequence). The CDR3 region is CASSKPQGINEKLFF. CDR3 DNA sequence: TGTGCCAGTAGTAAGCCACAGGGGATTAATGAAAAACTGTTTTTT.

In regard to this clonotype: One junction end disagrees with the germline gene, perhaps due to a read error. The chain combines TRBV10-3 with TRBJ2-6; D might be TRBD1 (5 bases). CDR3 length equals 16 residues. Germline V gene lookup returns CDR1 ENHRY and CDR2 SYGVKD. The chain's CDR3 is CAISEWAPSGAKVLTF. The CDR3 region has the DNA TGTGCCATCAGTGAGTGGGCCCCCTCTGGGGCCAAGGTCCTGACTTTC.

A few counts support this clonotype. CDR3 sequence reads: CASRPDTTNEKLFF. For the CDR3, the DNA is TGTGCCAGCAGGCCAGACACAACTAATGAAAAACTGTTTTTT. The chain employs TRBV7-9 and TRBJ1-4, with unresolved D. The V gene's germline CDR1 is SEHNR and CDR2 FQNEAQ (reference sequence). The CDR3 is 14 residues long. Trimming removed 6 bases at V and 0 bases at J, with 8 bases between.

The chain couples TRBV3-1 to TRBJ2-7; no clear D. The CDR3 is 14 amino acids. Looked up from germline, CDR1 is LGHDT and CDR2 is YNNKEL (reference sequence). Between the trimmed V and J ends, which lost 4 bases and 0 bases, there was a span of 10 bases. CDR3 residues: CASSPTLSSYEQYF. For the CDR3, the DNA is TGTGCCAGCAGCCCTACTTTGAGCTCCTACGAGCAGTACTTC.

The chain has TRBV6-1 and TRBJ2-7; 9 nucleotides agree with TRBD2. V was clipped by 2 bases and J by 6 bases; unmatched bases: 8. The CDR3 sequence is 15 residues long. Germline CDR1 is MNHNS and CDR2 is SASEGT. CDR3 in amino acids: CASSEKASGKSEQYF. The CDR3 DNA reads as TGTGCCAGCAGTGAAAAGGCTAGCGGGAAGAGCGAGCAGTACTTC.

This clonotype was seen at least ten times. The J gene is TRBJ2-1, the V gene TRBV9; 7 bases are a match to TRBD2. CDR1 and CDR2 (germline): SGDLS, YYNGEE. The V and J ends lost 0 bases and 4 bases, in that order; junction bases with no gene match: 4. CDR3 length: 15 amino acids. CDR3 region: CASSVGGRGYNEQFF. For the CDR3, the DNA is TGTGCCAGCAGCGTAGGCGGGAGAGGTTACAATGAGCAGTTCTTC.

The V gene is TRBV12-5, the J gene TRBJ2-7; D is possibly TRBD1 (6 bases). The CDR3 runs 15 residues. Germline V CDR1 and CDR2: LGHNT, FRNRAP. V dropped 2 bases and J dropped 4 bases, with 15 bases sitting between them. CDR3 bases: TGTGCTAGTGGTTTGATTGGACAGATTTTTTACGAGCAGTACTTC. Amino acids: CASGLIGQIFYEQYF.

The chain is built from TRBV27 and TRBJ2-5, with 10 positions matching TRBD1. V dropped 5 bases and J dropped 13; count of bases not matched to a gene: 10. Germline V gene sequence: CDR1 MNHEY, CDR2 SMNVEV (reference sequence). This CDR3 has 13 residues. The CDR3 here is CASSPGTGELGYF. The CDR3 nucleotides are TGTGCCAGCAGTCCAGGGACAGGGGAGCTGGGGTACTTC.

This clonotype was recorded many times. Here the CDR3 reads CASSALRGGTGELFF. CDR3 bases: TGTGCCAGCAGTGCACTTAGGGGGGGGACCGGGGAGCTGTTTTTT. The J gene is TRBJ2-2, the V gene TRBV12-3 or TRBV12-4, with a tentative D call TRBD2 (7 bases). CDR3 length: 15 residues. V lost 5 bases to trimming and J lost 5 bases, with 15 bases between them.